This is a list of T cell receptor beta chains from one sample in a study of blood T cell repertoires in COVID-19. The protocol was immunoSEQ multiplex PCR, while the TCRdb copy is restricted to in-frame clones and leaves out a portion. The data show hundreds of thousands of clones, with roughly 88% seen just once and 1.4% to 1.5% held by the top ten. Sequencing was carried out using peripheral blood. The receptors come from a woman in her 30s with active or convalescent COVID-19. CDR3s include the opening cysteine and the closing phenylalanine or tryptophan. The D gene is left open where the match is weak. Only some rows state a clone size, as once, few, many or a class for expanded clones.

D gene: TRBD1; clone size: -; J gene: TRBJ2-5; V gene: TRBV7-2; CDR3 protein: CASSLDRGLGETQYF; CDR3 DNA: TGTGCCAGCAGCCTGGACAGGGGGCTGGGAGAGACCCAGTACTTC
D gene: TRBD1; clone size: -; J gene: TRBJ2-7; V gene: TRBV7-2; CDR3 protein: CASSLRQGVYEQYF; CDR3 DNA: TGTGCCAGCAGCTTAAGGCAGGGGGTTTACGAGCAGTACTTC
D gene: TRBD1; clone size: -; J gene: TRBJ1-2; V gene: TRBV27; CDR3 protein: CASTTTGKNYGYTF; CDR3 DNA: TGTGCCAGCACCACGACAGGGAAGAACTATGGCTACACCTTC
D gene: TRBD1; clone size: -; J gene: TRBJ2-7; V gene: TRBV11-1; CDR3 protein: CASSPPGTGYEQYF; CDR3 DNA: TGTGCCAGCAGCCCCCCCGGGACAGGCTACGAGCAGTACTTC
D gene: -; clone size: -; J gene: TRBJ1-5; V gene: TRBV5-1; CDR3 protein: CASSLAPGMSNQPQHF; CDR3 DNA: TGCGCCAGCAGCTTGGCACCGGGGATGTCCAATCAGCCCCAGCATTTT
D gene: -; clone size: -; J gene: TRBJ2-5; V gene: TRBV6-5; CDR3 protein: CASSYAGQSETQYF; CDR3 DNA: TGTGCCAGCAGTTACGCGGGGCAGTCAGAGACCCAGTACTTC
D gene: -; clone size: -; J gene: TRBJ2-1; V gene: TRBV30; CDR3 protein: CAWLGENIYNEQFF; CDR3 DNA: TGTGCCTGGCTAGGAGAGAACATCTACAATGAGCAGTTCTTC
D gene: -; clone size: -; J gene: TRBJ2-7; V gene: TRBV2; CDR3 protein: CASSSKAPTGSKYF; CDR3 DNA: TGTGCCAGCAGTTCAAAGGCCCCGACAGGTTCCAAGTACTTC
D gene: -; clone size: -; J gene: TRBJ2-2; V gene: TRBV3-1/TRBV3-2; CDR3 protein: CASARPGELFF; CDR3 DNA: TGTGCCAGTGCTAGGCCCGGGGAGCTGTTTTTT
D gene: TRBD1; clone size: -; J gene: TRBJ1-1; V gene: TRBV11-3; CDR3 protein: CASSSGGGTEAFF; CDR3 DNA: TGTGCCAGCAGCTCAGGGGGTGGCACTGAAGCTTTCTTT
D gene: -; clone size: -; J gene: TRBJ1-3; V gene: TRBV2; CDR3 protein: CASSFDSSIGNTIYF; CDR3 DNA: TGTGCCAGCAGTTTCGACAGTTCTATAGGAAACACCATATATTTT
D gene: TRBD1; clone size: -; J gene: TRBJ2-1; V gene: TRBV11-2; CDR3 protein: CASSRQGGEQFF; CDR3 DNA: TGTGCCAGCAGCAGACAGGGGGGTGAGCAGTTCTTC
D gene: -; clone size: -; J gene: TRBJ2-2; V gene: TRBV19; CDR3 protein: CASSIYERELFF; CDR3 DNA: TGTGCCAGTAGTATATACGAGAGGGAGCTGTTTTTT
D gene: TRBD2; clone size: -; J gene: TRBJ2-2; V gene: TRBV3-1/TRBV3-2; CDR3 protein: CASSRGLADAGELFF; CDR3 DNA: TGTGCCAGCAGCCGAGGACTAGCGGACGCCGGGGAGCTGTTTTTT
D gene: TRBD2; clone size: -; J gene: TRBJ2-7; V gene: TRBV27; CDR3 protein: CASSFAGGYEQYF; CDR3 DNA: TGTGCCAGCAGTTTTGCGGGGGGCTACGAGCAGTACTTC
D gene: -; clone size: -; J gene: TRBJ2-7; V gene: TRBV6-5; CDR3 protein: CASREGSGAYEQYF; CDR3 DNA: TGTGCCAGCAGGGAGGGCTCGGGGGCCTACGAGCAGTACTTC
D gene: TRBD1; clone size: -; J gene: TRBJ1-3; V gene: TRBV5-1; CDR3 protein: CASSLKTGGSTGNTIYF; CDR3 DNA: TGCGCCAGCAGCTTGAAGACAGGGGGGAGCACTGGAAACACCATATATTTT
D gene: TRBD1; clone size: -; J gene: TRBJ2-3; V gene: TRBV19; CDR3 protein: CASMDRGRDTQYF; CDR3 DNA: TGTGCCAGTATGGACAGGGGAAGGGATACGCAGTATTTT
D gene: -; clone size: -; J gene: TRBJ1-1; V gene: TRBV4-1; CDR3 protein: CASSQVTANTEAFF; CDR3 DNA: TGCGCCAGCAGCCAAGTCACAGCTAACACTGAAGCTTTCTTT
D gene: -; clone size: -; J gene: TRBJ2-1; V gene: TRBV9; CDR3 protein: CASSATLGTASEQFF; CDR3 DNA: TGTGCCAGCAGCGCAACCCTCGGGACTGCCAGTGAGCAGTTCTTC
D gene: -; clone size: -; J gene: TRBJ1-1; V gene: TRBV9; CDR3 protein: CASSVESAGNTEAFF; CDR3 DNA: TGTGCCAGCAGCGTAGAGAGTGCGGGGAACACTGAAGCTTTCTTT
D gene: -; clone size: -; J gene: TRBJ2-3; V gene: TRBV5-1; CDR3 protein: CASSSDYTDTQYF; CDR3 DNA: TGCGCCAGCAGCTCTGACTACACAGATACGCAGTATTTT
D gene: -; clone size: -; J gene: TRBJ1-5; V gene: TRBV5-8; CDR3 protein: CASSFRRFSNQPQHF; CDR3 DNA: TGTGCCAGCAGCTTTAGGAGATTTAGCAATCAGCCCCAGCATTTT
D gene: TRBD1; clone size: once; J gene: TRBJ2-7; V gene: TRBV2; CDR3 protein: CASSGGTGSYEQYF; CDR3 DNA: TGTGCCAGCAGTGGAGGGACAGGCTCCTACGAGCAGTACTTC
D gene: -; clone size: -; J gene: TRBJ1-2; V gene: TRBV5-4; CDR3 protein: CASSQRGGVGHYGYTF; CDR3 DNA: TGTGCCAGCAGCCAAAGGGGGGGGGTAGGTCACTATGGCTACACCTTC
D gene: TRBD1; clone size: -; J gene: TRBJ1-5; V gene: TRBV5-1; CDR3 protein: CASSYDTGGHQPQHF; CDR3 DNA: TGCGCCAGCAGCTATGACACAGGGGGACATCAGCCCCAGCATTTT
D gene: -; clone size: -; J gene: TRBJ2-5; V gene: TRBV9; CDR3 protein: CASSVGLAKYKETQYF; CDR3 DNA: TGTGCCAGCAGCGTAGGGCTAGCGAAGTACAAAGAGACCCAGTACTTC
D gene: TRBD1; clone size: few; J gene: TRBJ1-1; V gene: TRBV5-1; CDR3 protein: CASKRDRGHTEAFF; CDR3 DNA: TGCGCCAGCAAGCGAGACAGGGGGCATACTGAAGCTTTCTTT
D gene: -; clone size: -; J gene: TRBJ2-3; V gene: TRBV11-1; CDR3 protein: CASSFFTTDTQYF; CDR3 DNA: TGTGCCAGCAGCTTTTTTACTACAGATACGCAGTATTTT
D gene: TRBD1; clone size: -; J gene: TRBJ2-2; V gene: TRBV10-1; CDR3 protein: CASSESPPGQSNTGELFF; CDR3 DNA: TGCGCCAGCAGTGAGTCCCCACCGGGACAGTCGAACACCGGGGAGCTGTTTTTT
D gene: TRBD1; clone size: -; J gene: TRBJ1-2; V gene: TRBV5-6; CDR3 protein: CASSLGTGEVNYGYTF; CDR3 DNA: TGTGCCAGCAGCTTGGGGACAGGGGAGGTAAACTATGGCTACACCTTC
D gene: TRBD2; clone size: -; J gene: TRBJ2-3; V gene: TRBV10-3; CDR3 protein: CAISETETSGSTDTQYF; CDR3 DNA: TGTGCCATCAGTGAGACGGAGACTAGCGGAAGCACAGATACGCAGTATTTT
D gene: TRBD1; clone size: -; J gene: TRBJ1-2; V gene: TRBV7-6; CDR3 protein: CASSGTGTGGTPGYGYTF; CDR3 DNA: TGTGCCAGCAGCGGCACCGGGACAGGGGGCACCCCGGGATATGGCTACACCTTC
D gene: TRBD2; clone size: -; J gene: TRBJ2-1; V gene: TRBV6-5; CDR3 protein: CASRGGSYNEQFF; CDR3 DNA: TGTGCCAGCCGGGGGGGTTCCTACAATGAGCAGTTCTTC
D gene: -; clone size: -; J gene: TRBJ2-1; V gene: TRBV2; CDR3 protein: CASSDIRDNEQFF; CDR3 DNA: TGTGCCAGCAGTGATATTCGGGACAATGAGCAGTTCTTC
D gene: -; clone size: -; J gene: TRBJ2-3; V gene: TRBV5-6; CDR3 protein: CASSLLMGPTINTDTQYF; CDR3 DNA: TGTGCCAGCAGCTTGTTGATGGGGCCAACCATCAACACAGATACGCAGTATTTT
D gene: -; clone size: -; J gene: TRBJ1-3; V gene: TRBV30; CDR3 protein: CAWSPNGSGFSGNTIYF; CDR3 DNA: TGTGCCTGGAGTCCCAACGGTTCGGGGTTCTCTGGAAACACCATATATTTT
D gene: -; clone size: -; J gene: TRBJ2-7; V gene: TRBV3-1/TRBV3-2; CDR3 protein: CASSAGGYEQYF; CDR3 DNA: TGTGCCAGCAGCGCCGGGGGCTACGAGCAGTACTTC
D gene: -; clone size: -; J gene: TRBJ1-5; V gene: TRBV4-1; CDR3 protein: CASSQADTPPNQPQHF; CDR3 DNA: TGCGCCAGCAGCCAGGCCGACACCCCTCCGAATCAGCCCCAGCATTTT
D gene: TRBD2; clone size: -; J gene: TRBJ2-2; V gene: TRBV6-2/TRBV6-3; CDR3 protein: CASSYSGGRGTGELFF; CDR3 DNA: TGTGCCAGCAGTTACTCGGGCGGGAGGGGCACCGGGGAGCTGTTTTTT
D gene: TRBD1; clone size: -; J gene: TRBJ1-2; V gene: TRBV19; CDR3 protein: CASHRDRNYGYTF; CDR3 DNA: TGTGCCAGCCACCGGGACAGGAACTATGGCTACACCTTC
D gene: -; clone size: -; J gene: TRBJ1-6; V gene: TRBV4-1; CDR3 protein: CASSQDRGSYNSPLHF; CDR3 DNA: TGCGCCAGCAGCCAAGACAGGGGTTCCTATAATTCACCCCTCCACTTT
D gene: TRBD2; clone size: -; J gene: TRBJ2-2; V gene: TRBV4-1; CDR3 protein: CASSQVPAGGTGELFF; CDR3 DNA: TGCGCCAGCAGCCAAGTCCCAGCGGGAGGGACCGGGGAGCTGTTTTTT
D gene: TRBD2; clone size: -; J gene: TRBJ2-1; V gene: TRBV6-5; CDR3 protein: CASSYPGTSIGEQFF; CDR3 DNA: TGTGCCAGCAGTTATCCCGGGACTAGCATCGGTGAGCAGTTCTTC
D gene: -; clone size: -; J gene: TRBJ1-2; V gene: TRBV27; CDR3 protein: CASSFLGGAGGYTF; CDR3 DNA: TGTGCCAGCAGTTTCCTCGGCGGGGCCGGAGGCTACACCTTC
D gene: TRBD1; clone size: -; J gene: TRBJ2-7; V gene: TRBV19; CDR3 protein: CASRVGTGLDGEQYF; CDR3 DNA: TGTGCCAGTAGGGTTGGGACAGGGTTAGATGGCGAGCAGTACTTC
D gene: -; clone size: -; J gene: TRBJ2-3; V gene: TRBV30; CDR3 protein: CAWTPGPDTQYF; CDR3 DNA: TGTGCCTGGACCCCTGGCCCAGATACGCAGTATTTT
D gene: -; clone size: -; J gene: TRBJ2-7; V gene: TRBV7-2; CDR3 protein: CASSLVPNPYEQYF; CDR3 DNA: TGTGCCAGCAGCTTAGTACCTAACCCGTACGAGCAGTACTTC
D gene: TRBD2; clone size: -; J gene: TRBJ2-4; V gene: TRBV10-2; CDR3 protein: CASSRTSGAKNIQYF; CDR3 DNA: TGCGCCAGCAGCAGGACTAGCGGAGCCAAAAACATTCAGTACTTC
D gene: TRBD2; clone size: once; J gene: TRBJ2-4; V gene: TRBV10-2; CDR3 protein: CASSGTSGDKNIQYF; CDR3 DNA: TGCGCCAGCAGTGGGACTAGCGGGGACAAAAACATTCAGTACTTC
D gene: -; clone size: -; J gene: TRBJ1-6; V gene: TRBV6-5; CDR3 protein: CASLPAAYGNSPLHF; CDR3 DNA: TGTGCCAGCCTTCCAGCTGCCTACGGGAATTCACCCCTCCACTTT
D gene: TRBD1; clone size: -; J gene: TRBJ2-6; V gene: TRBV12-5; CDR3 protein: CASGLPQTGSGANVLTF; CDR3 DNA: TGTGCTAGTGGTCTACCCCAGACAGGGTCTGGGGCCAACGTCCTGACTTTC
D gene: TRBD1; clone size: few; J gene: TRBJ1-1; V gene: TRBV28; CDR3 protein: CASSLARQGSNTEAFF; CDR3 DNA: TGTGCCAGCAGTCTAGCCCGACAGGGTTCGAACACTGAAGCTTTCTTT
D gene: -; clone size: -; J gene: TRBJ2-5; V gene: TRBV29-1; CDR3 protein: CSVEAGSETQYF; CDR3 DNA: TGCAGCGTTGAAGCGGGATCAGAGACCCAGTACTTC
D gene: -; clone size: -; J gene: TRBJ2-7; V gene: TRBV7-9; CDR3 protein: CASSSRQPLGQYF; CDR3 DNA: TGTGCCAGCAGCTCTAGACAGCCTCTTGGGCAGTACTTC
D gene: -; clone size: -; J gene: TRBJ1-1; V gene: TRBV5-6; CDR3 protein: CASSYRVGNTEAFF; CDR3 DNA: TGTGCCAGCAGCTACAGGGTGGGGAACACTGAAGCTTTCTTT
D gene: -; clone size: once; J gene: TRBJ1-2; V gene: TRBV7-2; CDR3 protein: CASNRVANYGYTF; CDR3 DNA: TGTGCCAGCAATCGGGTAGCTAACTATGGCTACACCTTC